The 3 T cell receptor beta chains below were found in one sample sequenced in a study of T cell responses to AZD1222 COVID-19 vaccine. Here immunoSEQ multiplex PCR was the method, and the copy in TCRdb shows in-frame clones only, minus some. The repertoire includes 100,000 to 120,000 clones, about 90% of them detected once, and about 7.8% sits in the top ten. The input for sequencing was peripheral blood, taken on day 0 of AZD1222 vaccination. These receptors originate from an adult in good health.

The chain couples TRBV18 to TRBJ1-4; D gene ambiguous. Germline CDR1 is KGHSH and CDR2 is LQKENI. This CDR3 contains 15 residues. V lost 0 bases, J lost 3 bases, and 8 bases lay in between. CDR3 nucleotide sequence: TGTGCCAGCTCACCACCGGGGTCCGCTAATGAAAAACTGTTTTTT. It specifies CASSPPGSANEKLFF.

The J gene is TRBJ2-1, the V gene TRBV12-3 or TRBV12-4; D remains ambiguous. Trimming removed 3 bases at V and 10 bases at J, with 7 bases between. CDR3 size: 11 residues. CDR3 loop: CASSFRKEQFF. DNA for the CDR3: TGTGCCAGCAGTTTTAGGAAAGAGCAGTTCTTC.

Comment on this clone: One end of the junction is discordant with germline, which a read error may explain. V is TRBV6-1 and J is TRBJ1-5; D may be TRBD1 (6 bases). CDR3 length: 16 residues. Germline loops: CDR1 MNHNS, CDR2 SASEGT. The CDR3 DNA reads as TGTGCCAGCAGCGAAGAGGGGGTTGGGGGCAATCAGCCCCAGCATTTT. This encodes CASSEEGVGGNQPQHF.